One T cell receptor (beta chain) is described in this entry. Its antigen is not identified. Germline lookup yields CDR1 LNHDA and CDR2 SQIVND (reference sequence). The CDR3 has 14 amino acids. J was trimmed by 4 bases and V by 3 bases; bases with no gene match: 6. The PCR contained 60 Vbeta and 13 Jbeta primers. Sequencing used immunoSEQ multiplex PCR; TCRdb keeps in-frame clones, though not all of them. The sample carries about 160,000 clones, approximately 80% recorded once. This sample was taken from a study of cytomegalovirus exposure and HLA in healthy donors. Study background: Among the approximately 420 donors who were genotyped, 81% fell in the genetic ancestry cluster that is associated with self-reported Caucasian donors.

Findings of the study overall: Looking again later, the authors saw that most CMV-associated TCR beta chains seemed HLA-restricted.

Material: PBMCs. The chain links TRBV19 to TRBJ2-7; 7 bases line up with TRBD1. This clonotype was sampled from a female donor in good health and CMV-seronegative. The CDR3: CASSISTGAYEQYF. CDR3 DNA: TGTGCCAGTAGTATCTCTACAGGGGCGTACGAGCAGTACTTC.